This TCR beta chain appears in the sequencing data of a study of T-cell memory formation after mild COVID-19. The study, taken as a whole, reports: While clones contracting from day 15 to 85 were balanced between CD4 and CD8, later expanders leaned CD4+.

On this clonotype: Its antigen is as yet unknown.

V lost 2 bases and J lost 8, with 16 bases in between. The germline gives CDR1 SEHNR, CDR2 FQNEAQ (reference sequence). CDR3 size: 15 residues. One entry per CDR3 protein, called by TCRdb with MiXCR from the 5' RACE reads. The sample holds over 500,000 distinct CDR3 sequences, 15% to 20% seen once. What was sequenced was PBMCs or a T cell subset sorted from them (not recorded which). The rearrangement links TRBV7-9 to TRBJ2-1; D unresolved. The receptor was isolated from an adult woman who had mild COVID-19 (a few samples of this study predate the infection). Cell type and time point are not known. CDR3: CASSLTSPGLDEQFF. The DNA of the CDR3 is TGTGCCAGCAGCTTAACGTCCCCGGGTTTGGATGAGCAGTTCTTC.